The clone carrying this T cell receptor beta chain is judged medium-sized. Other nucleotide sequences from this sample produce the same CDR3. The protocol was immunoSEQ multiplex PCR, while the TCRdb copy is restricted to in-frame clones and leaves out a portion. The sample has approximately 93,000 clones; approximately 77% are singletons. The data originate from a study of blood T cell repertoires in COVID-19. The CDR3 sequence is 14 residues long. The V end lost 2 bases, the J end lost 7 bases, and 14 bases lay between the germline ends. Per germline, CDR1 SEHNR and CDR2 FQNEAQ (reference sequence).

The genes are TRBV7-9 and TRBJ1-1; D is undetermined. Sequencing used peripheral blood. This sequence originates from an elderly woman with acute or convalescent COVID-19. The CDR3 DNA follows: TGTGCCAGCAGCTTATATTCAGGCGTCGGTGAAGCTTTCTTT. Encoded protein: CASSLYSGVGEAFF.